A single sample is the source of the 21 T cell receptor beta chains below, sequenced in a study of T cell responses to AZD1222 COVID-19 vaccine. Libraries were prepared by immunoSEQ multiplex PCR; TCRdb keeps only in-frame clonotypes and omits some of them. The sample shows around 130,000 clones, 80% to 90% of them seen only once. This sample comprised peripheral blood, obtained on day 0 of AZD1222 vaccination. The receptors were gathered from an adult in good health.

The chain links TRBV18 to TRBJ2-7, with D uncertain. Trimming cost V 4 bases and J 0 bases, with 22 bases left between them. Germline V gives CDR1 KGHSH, CDR2 LQKENI. The CDR3 runs 18 residues. The CDR3: CASSRLGGSRSSSYEQYF. The DNA of the CDR3 is TGTGCCAGCTCACGGCTGGGTGGGTCCAGGAGTTCCTCCTACGAGCAGTACTTC.

The table lists this clone with a count of one. V and J are TRBV27 and TRBJ1-6; no definite D call. Trimming stripped 7 bases from V and 6 bases from J, with 13 bases between. The CDR3 loop spans 14 amino acids. Germline-derived CDR1 and CDR2 are MNHEY and SMNVEV (reference sequence). The chain's CDR3 is CASTTPIGNSPLHF. The CDR3 DNA sequence: TGTGCCAGCACTACTCCCATCGGTAATTCACCCCTCCACTTT.

This clone was counted a single time. This chain uses TRBV24-1 with TRBJ2-5; D remains unclear. The V gene's germline CDR1 is KGHDR and CDR2 SFDVKD. The CDR3 runs to 15 residues. V was trimmed by 9 bases and J by 6 bases, leaving 22 bases between them. The CDR3 region is CATWIARRNTKTQYF. CDR3 sequence (DNA): TGTGCCACCTGGATCGCGAGACGGAATACGAAGACCCAGTACTTC.

This chain joins TRBV7-9 and TRBJ1-5; D is unclear. Germline V gene data show CDR1 as SEHNR and CDR2 as FQNEAQ (reference sequence). The V end lost 0 bases, the J end lost 2 bases, and 5 bases lay between the germline ends. This CDR3 is 14 amino acids long. The CDR3 coding sequence is TGTGCCAGCAGCTTAGCAGAGGGCAATCAGCCCCAGCATTTT. It is translated as CASSLAEGNQPQHF. The full variable domain, completed using reference TRBV7-9 and TRBJ1-5, is DTGVSQNPRHKITKRGQNVTFRCDPISEHNRLYWYRQTLGQGPEFLTYFQNEAQLEKSRLLSDRFSAERPKGSFSTLEIQRTEQGDSAMYLCASSLAEGNQPQHFGDGTRLSIL.

This clone was detected only once. The genes are TRBV24-1 and TRBJ2-2; D gene uncertain. The V end lost 3 bases, the J end lost 4 bases, and 11 bases lay between the germline ends. CDR3 size: 15 residues. CDR1 is KGHDR and CDR2 is SFDVKD in the germline V gene. In DNA form, the CDR3 reads TGTGCCACCAGTGATCCCAGAAAGCGCACCGGGGAGCTGTTTTTT. Its protein product is CATSDPRKRTGELFF.

The V and J genes are TRBV6-5 and TRBJ2-3; tentative D call: TRBD1 (6 bases). The CDR3 is 13 residues long. Per the germline V gene, CDR1 is MNHEY and CDR2 is SVGAGI. V shed 7 bases and J shed 7 bases, with 15 bases lying between them. CDR3 region: CASTDRTKYTQYF. The CDR3 DNA reads as TGTGCCAGCACGGACAGAACCAAATATACGCAGTATTTT.

The chain employs TRBV9 and TRBJ2-1; 9 bases are a match to TRBD2. The CDR3 runs 16 residues. The V gene's germline CDR1 is SGDLS and CDR2 YYNGEE. V shed 0 bases, J shed 5 bases, and the junction held 6 bases outside the gene matches. CDR3 DNA: TGTGCCAGCAGCGTAGAAGGGCTAGCGGGGAACAATGAGCAGTTCTTC. Amino acids: CASSVEGLAGNNEQFF.

V and J are TRBV13 and TRBJ1-4; D is possibly TRBD1 (5 bases). The CDR3 runs 15 residues. V lost 5 bases and J lost 8, with 18 bases in between. Germline-derived CDR1 and CDR2 are PRHDT and FYEKMQ (reference sequence). CDR3 bases: TGTGCCAGCAGCACCTCACACGGGACTTCGGAAAAACTGTTTTTT. Translated, it gives CASSTSHGTSEKLFF.

This chain links TRBV20-1 with TRBJ2-2, with 7 bases matching TRBD2. The germline gives CDR1 DFQATT, CDR2 SNEGSKA (reference sequence). Trimming at V came to 3 bases and at J to 0 bases, leaving 13 bases not matched to a gene. CDR3 length equals 18 residues. The CDR3, as DNA: TGCAGTGCTAGTAACCCCGCGGTCCGGGGGGCGAACACCGGGGAGCTGTTTTTT. Protein: CSASNPAVRGANTGELFF.

This chain connects TRBV7-2 to TRBJ2-1; either TRBD1 or TRBD2 may supply D (7 bases each). This CDR3 comprises 16 residues. Trimming removed 5 bases at V and 10 bases at J, with 24 bases between. The germline V gene encodes CDR1 SGHTA and CDR2 FQGNSA. The CDR3 DNA is TGTGCCAGCAGCCCAGGGGGGGCCTCCAGATTCTCCGAGCAGTTCTTC. Its translation is CASSPGGASRFSEQFF.

The rearrangement links TRBV10-1 to TRBJ2-2; 12 nucleotides match TRBD1. In germline, CDR1 is WNHNN, CDR2 SYGVQD (reference sequence). This CDR3 has 17 amino acids. The chain's CDR3 is CPRGGGTGGPNTGELFF. CDR3 nucleotides: TGCCCCCGCGGGGGGGGGACAGGGGGCCCGAACACCGGGGAGCTGTTTTTT.

Here the CDR3 reads CATGTATYEQYF. For the CDR3, the DNA is TGTGCCACCGGGACAGCTACATACGAGCAGTACTTC. This chain uses TRBV10-3 with TRBJ2-7; 7 nucleotides match TRBD1. This CDR3 has 12 amino acids. V lost 10 bases and J lost 4; bases outside the gene matches: 7. Germline CDR1 is ENHRY and CDR2 is SYGVKD.

The rearrangement uses TRBV11-2 and TRBJ2-7; possibly TRBD1 or TRBD2 for D (5 bases each). This CDR3 is 15 amino acids long. In germline, CDR1 is SGHAT, CDR2 FQNNGV. The germline V and J ends were trimmed by 1 base and 6 bases, with 16 bases remaining between them. The CDR3 nucleotides read TGTGCCAGCAGCTTAGCGCTGGGACCTTTTAGCGAGCAGTACTTC. Translated: CASSLALGPFSEQYF.

V is TRBV20-1 and J is TRBJ2-5; TRBD2 aligns across 8 bases. Germline V CDR1 and CDR2: DFQATT, SNEGSKA (reference sequence). The CDR3 has 13 amino acids. V lost 3 bases to trimming and J lost 5 bases; unmatched junction nucleotides: 5. The CDR3 coding sequence is TGCAGTGCTAGTCCGGGACTAGAGGAGACCCAGTACTTC. It codes for CSASPGLEETQYF.

J is TRBJ2-2 and V is TRBV15, with D tentatively TRBD1 or TRBD2 (5 bases each). The V and J ends lost 5 bases and 4 bases respectively, with 14 bases between them. Germline V CDR1 and CDR2: LNHNV, YYDKDF (reference sequence). The CDR3 length is 15 residues. CDR3 DNA: TGTGCCACCAGCCGCCGGGACCGCTTCACCGGGGAGCTGTTTTTT. This sequence encodes CATSRRDRFTGELFF.

The chain carries TRBV19 and TRBJ1-1; 10 bases line up with TRBD1. The germline V gene has CDR1 LNHDA and CDR2 SQIVND (reference sequence). Trimming cost V 7 bases and J 3 bases; bases outside gene matches: 17. The CDR3 extends over 18 amino acids. This chain's CDR3 is CASMNWGQGNWGDTEAFF. CDR3 nucleotides: TGTGCCAGTATGAATTGGGGACAGGGGAATTGGGGCGACACTGAAGCTTTCTTT.

This chain links TRBV5-1 with TRBJ2-3; 12 bases fit TRBD2. The V gene end was trimmed by 3 bases and the J gene end by 6 bases; junction bases not matched to a gene: 8. CDR1 SGHRS and CDR2 YFSETQ come from the germline V gene. The CDR3 sequence is 16 residues long. CDR3 in DNA: TGCGCCAGCAGCTCGCCACGGACTAGCGGGATGGATACGCAGTATTTT. Amino acids: CASSSPRTSGMDTQYF.

In DNA form, the CDR3 reads TGTGCCAGCAGTTTAGCGGGCGGCCTCTACGAGCAGTACTTC. Its protein product is CASSLAGGLYEQYF. The gene calls are TRBV28 and TRBJ2-7; D possibly corresponds to TRBD2 (5 bases). V lost 2 bases and J 3 bases, leaving 11 bases between the germline ends. This CDR3 has 14 residues. Germline loops: CDR1 MDHEN, CDR2 SYDVKM. Full variable domain (rest looked up from reference TRBV28 and TRBJ2-7): DVKVTQSSRYLVKRTGEKVFLECVQDMDHENMFWYRQDPGLGLRLIYFSYDVKMKEKGDIPEGYSVSREKKERFSLILESASTNQTSMYLCASSLAGGLYEQYFGPGTRLTVT.

The rearrangement uses TRBV6-5 and TRBJ2-7; D not resolved. V shed 0 bases and J shed 3 bases, with 9 bases lying between them. Germline CDR1 reads MNHEY; CDR2 reads SVGAGI. This CDR3 region has 14 residues. Here the CDR3 reads CASSYSGSVYEQYF. DNA of the CDR3: TGTGCCAGCAGTTACTCGGGGTCTGTCTACGAGCAGTACTTC.

This rearrangement joins TRBV7-8 to TRBJ2-7; 10 nucleotides align to TRBD2. Germline CDR1 SGHVS, CDR2 FQNEAQ. This CDR3 region has 14 residues. Trimming removed 5 bases from V and 6 bases from J; junction bases left unmatched: 7. The CDR3: CASSQREGTVEQYF. The CDR3 bases are TGTGCCAGCAGCCAGCGGGAGGGTACCGTCGAGCAGTACTTC. Filled out from reference TRBV7-8 and TRBJ2-7, the complete variable domain reads GAGVSQSPRYKVAKRGQDVALRCDPISGHVSLFWYQQALGQGPEFLTYFQNEAQLDKSGLPSDRFFAERPEGSVSTLKIQRTQQEDSAVYLCASSQREGTVEQYFGPGTRLTVT.

The rearrangement uses TRBV4-1 and TRBJ2-7; a weak D match, TRBD2 (6 bases). The CDR3 runs to 15 residues. Germline V gene lookup returns CDR1 MGHRA and CDR2 YSYEKL. With 1 base removed from V and 0 bases from J, the gap between germline ends came to 10 bases. This chain's CDR3 is CASSQGRGGSYEQYF. CDR3 bases: TGCGCCAGCAGCCAAGGGAGGGGAGGCTCCTACGAGCAGTACTTC.